Each of the 12 T cell receptor beta chains below was sequenced from the same sample in a study of blood T cell repertoires in COVID-19. Clones were read by immunoSEQ multiplex PCR, and TCRdb kept only the in-frame ones, dropping some. The sample lists 60,000 to 70,000 clones; 88% were seen once. Sequencing was carried out using PBMCs or T cells enriched from blood (not recorded which). The source is a woman aged 40 to 50 who had recovered from COVID-19.

The rearrangement links TRBV24-1 to TRBJ1-2; TRBD1 might be the D (6 bases). V was trimmed by 3 bases and J by 4 bases, leaving 11 bases between them. The length of the CDR3 is 14 residues. Per germline, CDR1 KGHDR and CDR2 SFDVKD. The CDR3 bases are TGTGCCACCAGTGATGCAGGGGTGGGCTATGGCTACACCTTC. It translates to CATSDAGVGYGYTF.

CDR3 in amino acids: CASSQEGGAGVPLKASKYF. CDR3 nucleotide sequence: TGCGCCAGCAGCCAAGAAGGGGGAGCGGGGGTCCCTCTGAAGGCGAGCAAATACTTC. The chain employs TRBV4-1 and TRBJ2-7; 8 bases match TRBD2. The CDR3 has 19 amino acids. Losses at the gene ends were 0 bases for V and 13 bases for J; bases not matched to a gene: 26. Germline CDR1 is MGHRA and CDR2 is YSYEKL.

This clone showed up just a few times. The chain uses TRBV7-9 and TRBJ1-2, with TRBD1 matching 9 bases. The trim removed 3 bases at V and 7 bases at J, leaving 6 bases unmatched. The CDR3 runs 14 residues. CDR1 is SEHNR, CDR2 FQNEAQ, per germline (reference sequence). Written as DNA, the CDR3 is TGTGCCAGCAGCTTCTCACAGGGGGCTCGTGGCTACACCTTC. Translated, it gives CASSFSQGARGYTF. Looking up the rest from reference TRBV7-9 and TRBJ1-2 gives the full variable domain: DTGVSQNPRHKITKRGQNVTFRCDPISEHNRLYWYRQTLGQGPEFLTYFQNEAQLEKSRLLSDRFSAERPKGSFSTLEIQRTEQGDSAMYLCASSFSQGARGYTFGSGTRLTVV.

V and J are TRBV5-1 and TRBJ1-2; tentative D call: TRBD1 (5 bases). Germline V lookup: CDR1 SGHRS, CDR2 YFSETQ. Between the trimmed V and J ends, which lost 4 bases and 4 bases, there was a span of 14 bases. The CDR3 runs to 14 residues. In nucleotides, the CDR3 is TGCGCCAGCAGCCCCTTGGAGGGGTTCTATGGCTACACCTTC. It yields the protein CASSPLEGFYGYTF.

The chain joins TRBV9 to TRBJ1-3; no clear D gene. The germline V gene has CDR1 SGDLS and CDR2 YYNGEE. The CDR3 totals 14 residues. Trimming cost V 0 bases and J 0 bases, with 4 bases left between them. CDR3 sequence: CASSVGYSGNTIYF. The CDR3 nucleotides are TGTGCCAGCAGCGTAGGTTACTCTGGAAACACCATATATTTT. Supplemented by reference TRBV9 and TRBJ1-3, the full variable domain reads DSGVTQTPKHLITATGQRVTLRCSPRSGDLSVYWYQQSLDQGLQFLIQYYNGEERAKGNILERFSAQQFPDLHSELNLSSLELGDSALYFCASSVGYSGNTIYFGEGSWLTVV.

V gene TRBV10-3 combines with J gene TRBJ2-7; the D gene is possibly TRBD2 (6 bases). The germline V gene has CDR1 ENHRY and CDR2 SYGVKD. The CDR3 contains 13 residues. The germline V and J ends were trimmed by 4 bases and 5 bases, with 12 bases remaining between them. The CDR3 coding sequence is TGTGCCATCAGTGCCGGGACTCTCCACGAGCAGTACTTC. Translated: CAISAGTLHEQYF.

This rearrangement joins TRBV7-2 to TRBJ2-3; 7 bases map to TRBD1. This CDR3 spans 14 amino acids. The germline V gene has CDR1 SGHTA and CDR2 FQGNSA. Germline trimming cut 5 bases from V and 5 bases from J; bases unmatched to any gene: 7. CDR3 sequence (DNA): TGTGCCAGCAGCCAGACAGGGTTTGGAGATACGCAGTATTTT. It specifies CASSQTGFGDTQYF.

The genes are TRBV5-1 and TRBJ2-1, with D hard to call. Trimming stripped 0 bases from V and 4 bases from J, with 5 bases between. CDR3 length equals 13 residues. Germline assignment: CDR1 SGHRS and CDR2 YFSETQ. DNA of the CDR3: TGCGCCAGCAGCTTGGTGGAGTACAATGAGCAGTTCTTC. Protein product: CASSLVEYNEQFF.

The chain couples TRBV5-4 to TRBJ2-6; 10 bases align to TRBD1. Germline CDR1 SGHNT, CDR2 YYREEE (reference sequence). The CDR3 contains 18 residues. With 4 bases clipped from V and 0 bases from J, the junction kept 7 bases outside the gene matches. CDR3 sequence: CASSPGQGVSSGANVLTF. DNA for the CDR3: TGTGCCAGCAGCCCCGGACAGGGGGTATCCTCTGGGGCCAACGTCCTGACTTTC.

V and J are TRBV29-1 and TRBJ2-2, with 10 nucleotides matching TRBD2. Germline CDR1 and CDR2: SQVTM and ANQGSEA. The CDR3 runs 14 residues. V lost 4 bases, J lost 3 bases, and 2 bases stayed unmatched. The CDR3 bases are TGCAGCGTTGTCCTAGCGGGGGACACCGGGGAGCTGTTTTTT. Translating gives CSVVLAGDTGELFF.

The chain recombines TRBV15 with TRBJ1-3, with D possibly TRBD1 on 5 matching bases. V gave up 1 base and J gave up 2 bases, with 12 bases separating them. CDR1 is LNHNV and CDR2 is YYDKDF in the germline V gene (reference sequence). The CDR3 runs to 16 residues. The CDR3 DNA follows: TGTGCCACCAGCAGAGGGCTCGCAGGGCCTGGAAACACCATATATTTT. Its protein product is CATSRGLAGPGNTIYF.

This chain connects TRBV6-5 to TRBJ1-2; D is possibly TRBD1 (5 bases). The V and J ends lost 5 bases and 2 bases respectively, with 12 bases between them. CDR1 and CDR2 from the germline V gene are MNHEY and SVGAGI. The CDR3 is 14 amino acids. The CDR3 bases are TGTGCCAGCAGTAAAATCAGGGAAAACTATGGCTACACCTTC. This translates into CASSKIRENYGYTF.